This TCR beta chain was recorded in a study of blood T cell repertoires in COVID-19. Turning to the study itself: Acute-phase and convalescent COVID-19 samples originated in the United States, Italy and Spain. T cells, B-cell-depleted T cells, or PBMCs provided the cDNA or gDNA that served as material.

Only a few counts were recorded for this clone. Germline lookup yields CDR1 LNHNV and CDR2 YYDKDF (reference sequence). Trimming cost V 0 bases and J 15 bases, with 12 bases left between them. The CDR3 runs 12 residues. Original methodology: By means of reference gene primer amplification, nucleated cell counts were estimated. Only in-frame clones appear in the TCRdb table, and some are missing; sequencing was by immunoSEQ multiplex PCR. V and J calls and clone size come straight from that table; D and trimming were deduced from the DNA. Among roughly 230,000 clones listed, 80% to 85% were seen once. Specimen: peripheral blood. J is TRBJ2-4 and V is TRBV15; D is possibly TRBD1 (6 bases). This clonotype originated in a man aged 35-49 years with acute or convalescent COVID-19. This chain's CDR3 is CATSRDTGMGYF. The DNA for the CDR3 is TGTGCCACCAGCAGAGATACAGGGATGGGGTACTTC. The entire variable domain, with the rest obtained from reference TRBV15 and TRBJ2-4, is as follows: DAMVIQNPRYQVTQFGKPVTLSCSQTLNHNVMYWYQQKSSQAPKLLFHYYDKDFNNEADTPDNFQSRRPNTSFCFLDIRSPGLGDTAMYLCATSRDTGMGYFGAGTRLSVL.